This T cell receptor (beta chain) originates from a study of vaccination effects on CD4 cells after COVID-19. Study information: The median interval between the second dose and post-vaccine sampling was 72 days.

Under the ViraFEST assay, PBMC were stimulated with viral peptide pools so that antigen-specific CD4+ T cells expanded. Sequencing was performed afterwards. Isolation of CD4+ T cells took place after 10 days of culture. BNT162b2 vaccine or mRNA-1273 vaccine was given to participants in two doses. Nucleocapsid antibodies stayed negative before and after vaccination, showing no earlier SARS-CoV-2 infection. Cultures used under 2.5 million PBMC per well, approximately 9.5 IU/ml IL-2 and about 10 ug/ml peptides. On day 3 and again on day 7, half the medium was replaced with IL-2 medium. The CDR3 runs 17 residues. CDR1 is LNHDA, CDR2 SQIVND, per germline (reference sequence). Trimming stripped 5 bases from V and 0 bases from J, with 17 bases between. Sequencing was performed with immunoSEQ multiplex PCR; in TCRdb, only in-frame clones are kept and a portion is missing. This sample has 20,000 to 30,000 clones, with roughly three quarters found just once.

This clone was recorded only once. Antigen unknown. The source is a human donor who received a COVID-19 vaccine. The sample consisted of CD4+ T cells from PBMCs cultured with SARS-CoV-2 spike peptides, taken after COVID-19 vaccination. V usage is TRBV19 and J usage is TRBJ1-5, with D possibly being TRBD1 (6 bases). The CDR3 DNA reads TGTGCCAGTAGTTTCTACCGGGACACCGTTAGCAATCAGCCCCAGCATTTT. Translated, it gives CASSFYRDTVSNQPQHF.